A selection of T cell receptor beta chains follows, all from one sample in a study of T cell changes during pregnancy in multiple sclerosis. TCRdb's table, derived via immunoSEQ multiplex PCR, lists solely in-frame clones and lacks some. The table includes tens of thousands of clones, roughly 93% detected once. Source: CD8+ T cells from peripheral blood mononuclear cells, taken in the third trimester of pregnancy. The origin of the receptors is a female donor with multiple sclerosis, enrolled in a pregnancy study. Each CDR3 is given with its conserved first and last residue. The D gene is left open where the match is weak. Clone size, where shown, is once, few, many, or a class for clones that have expanded.

D gene,clone size,V gene,J gene,CDR3 protein,CDR3 DNA
TRBD1,NA,TRBV5-5,TRBJ1-1,CASSSGGKTEAFF,TGTGCCAGCAGTTCAGGGGGAAAAACTGAAGCTTTCTTT
NA,NA,TRBV5-8,TRBJ2-7,CASSLGEARGYYEQYF,TGTGCCAGCAGCTTGGGAGAGGCCAGGGGTTACTACGAGCAGTACTTC
NA,few,TRBV27,TRBJ2-7,CASSLGASSLYEQYF,TGTGCCAGCAGTTTAGGGGCTTCCTCCCTCTACGAGCAGTACTTC
TRBD2,NA,TRBV2,TRBJ2-1,CASSEFGGRSYNEQFF,TGTGCCAGCAGTGAATTCGGCGGGAGGTCCTACAATGAGCAGTTCTTC
NA,NA,TRBV19,TRBJ1-1,CASSSLFGLLNTEAFF,TGTGCCAGTTCTTCCCTGTTTGGGCTTCTGAACACTGAAGCTTTCTTT
NA,NA,TRBV19,TRBJ2-3,CASSIAGGSSTDTQYF,TGTGCCAGTAGTATAGCTGGCGGATCTAGCACAGATACGCAGTATTTT
NA,NA,TRBV7-9,TRBJ2-1,CASSSPGAGDEQFF,TGTGCCAGCAGCTCGCCTGGGGCTGGCGATGAGCAGTTCTTC
NA,NA,TRBV19,TRBJ1-1,CASRSGGANTEAFF,TGTGCCAGTAGATCGGGGGGGGCTAACACTGAAGCTTTCTTT
NA,NA,TRBV6-6,TRBJ2-7,CASSGSYEQYF,TGTGCCAGCTCAGGCTCCTACGAGCAGTACTTC
TRBD1,NA,TRBV7-9,TRBJ2-7,CASSTQGAVYEQYF,TGTGCCAGCTCAACTCAGGGGGCGGTTTACGAGCAGTACTTC
NA,NA,TRBV9,TRBJ2-7,CASSVDWRGTYEQYF,TGTGCCAGCAGCGTAGACTGGCGGGGCACCTACGAGCAGTACTTC
TRBD1,NA,TRBV29-1,TRBJ2-7,CSGTDREWEQYF,TGCAGCGGGACGGACAGGGAATGGGAGCAGTACTTC
NA,NA,TRBV7-6,TRBJ1-2,CASSPEVDYGYTF,TGTGCCAGCAGCCCTGAGGTCGACTATGGCTACACCTTC
TRBD2,NA,TRBV6-5,TRBJ2-2,CASRTGTSDTGELFF,TGTGCCAGCAGAACCGGGACTAGCGACACCGGGGAGCTGTTTTTT
TRBD2,NA,TRBV11-2,TRBJ2-7,CASSLASGPSYEQYF,TGTGCCAGCAGCTTAGCTAGCGGGCCCTCCTACGAGCAGTACTTC
TRBD1,NA,TRBV5-6,TRBJ2-7,CASSLAKGQGVRAYEQYF,TGTGCCAGCAGCTTGGCCAAAGGACAGGGGGTGCGCGCCTACGAGCAGTACTTC
NA,NA,TRBV29-1,TRBJ2-1,CSVDSTGNEQFF,TGCAGCGTTGATTCCACTGGTAATGAGCAGTTCTTC
TRBD1,NA,TRBV7-9,TRBJ1-2,CAIPAGTGVNYGYTF,TGTGCCATACCCGCCGGTACAGGGGTTAACTATGGCTACACCTTC
TRBD2,NA,TRBV28,TRBJ2-7,CASSFRGVANEQYF,TGTGCCAGCAGTTTCCGGGGGGTAGCGAACGAGCAGTACTTC
NA,NA,TRBV9,TRBJ2-1,CASSVAKSAYNEQFF,TGTGCCAGCAGCGTAGCTAAGTCGGCCTACAATGAGCAGTTCTTC
NA,NA,TRBV5-6,TRBJ2-7,CASSLAGSGSYEQYF,TGTGCCAGCAGCTTGGCGGGATCGGGCTCCTACGAGCAGTACTTC
TRBD2,NA,TRBV5-1,TRBJ2-3,CASSSVLAGGETDTQYF,TGCGCCAGCAGCTCCGTACTAGCGGGAGGTGAGACAGATACGCAGTATTTT
TRBD2,NA,TRBV7-2,TRBJ2-1,CASSSERGSSYNEQFF,TGTGCCAGCAGCTCGGAGCGGGGGAGCTCCTACAATGAGCAGTTCTTC
NA,NA,TRBV7-9,TRBJ2-5,CASSLTPETQYF,TGTGCCAGCAGCCTAACCCCGGAGACCCAGTACTTC
NA,NA,TRBV5-1,TRBJ1-2,CASYGSSNYGYTF,TGCGCCAGCTATGGTAGCTCTAACTATGGCTACACCTTC
TRBD1,NA,TRBV2,TRBJ1-1,CASSPQGEIEAFF,TGTGCCAGCAGCCCTCAGGGGGAGATTGAAGCTTTCTTT